This passage covers 18 T cell receptor beta chains from one sample sequenced in a study of shared clonotypes between healthy human individuals. Sequencing used immunoSEQ multiplex PCR; TCRdb keeps in-frame clones, though not all of them. This sample has fewer than 1.6 million clones, with roughly 98.5% found just once. Material for sequencing was naive CD4+ T cells sorted from blood. As for subset: CD45RA+ positively selected. The receptors originated from a man aged 30 to 45 in good health.

About this clone itself: Other nucleotide sequences in the sample specify the same CDR3. CDR3 in amino acids: CASSPGGADQPQHF. The CDR3 DNA sequence: TGTGCCAGCTCACCGGGGGGCGCCGATCAGCCCCAGCATTTT. This chain connects TRBV18 to TRBJ1-5, with D tentatively TRBD1 (6 bases). Trimming stripped 3 bases from V and 5 bases from J, with 11 bases between. This CDR3 region has 14 residues. CDR1 and CDR2 from the germline V gene are KGHSH and LQKENI.

This sequence joins TRBV18 and TRBJ2-5; the match to TRBD1 covers 7 bases. Germline lookup yields CDR1 KGHSH and CDR2 LQKENI. V was pared by 3 bases and J by 3 bases, with 7 bases of the junction left unmatched. CDR3 length equals 15 residues. The CDR3 DNA reads TGTGCCAGCTCACCGCGTCAGGGGACAGAAGAGACCCAGTACTTC. This codes for CASSPRQGTEETQYF.

The chain recombines TRBV28 with TRBJ2-7, with D perhaps TRBD2 (6 bases). V dropped 0 bases and J dropped 3 bases, with 6 bases sitting between them. Germline CDR1 reads MDHEN; CDR2 reads SYDVKM. The CDR3 contains 13 residues. This chain's CDR3 is CASSLWDYYEQYF. CDR3 sequence (DNA): TGTGCCAGCAGTTTATGGGACTACTACGAGCAGTACTTC.

The chain has TRBV5-1 and TRBJ1-2; D remains ambiguous. The CDR3 extends over 15 amino acids. Per the germline V gene, CDR1 is SGHRS and CDR2 is YFSETQ. Trimming removed 0 bases from V and 1 base from J, with 10 bases in between. CDR3 bases: TGCGCCAGCAGCTTGGAGCCCCTCCTTAACTATGGCTACACCTTC. Encoded protein: CASSLEPLLNYGYTF.

V usage is TRBV7-2 and J usage is TRBJ2-5, with 7 positions matching TRBD2. Germline values: CDR1 SGHTA, CDR2 FQGNSA. J gave up 4 bases and V 2 bases, and 10 bases lay outside the gene matches. This CDR3 comprises 16 residues. This CDR3 is CASSLSKELASETQYF. Written as DNA, the CDR3 is TGTGCCAGCAGCTTATCAAAAGAACTAGCGTCAGAGACCCAGTACTTC.

This chain connects TRBV11-2 to TRBJ2-7; D is unresolved. V was cut by 3 bases and J by 4 bases, with 13 bases left in between. Per germline, CDR1 SGHAT and CDR2 FQNNGV. The CDR3 is 14 amino acids. This CDR3 is CASSFPATPYEQYF. The CDR3 nucleotides are TGTGCCAGCAGCTTCCCGGCGACACCGTACGAGCAGTACTTC.

The V call is TRBV27, the J call TRBJ2-2; possibly TRBD1 or TRBD2 for D (5 bases each). This CDR3 has 19 amino acids. The germline gives CDR1 MNHEY, CDR2 SMNVEV (reference sequence). Trimming took 3 bases from V and 3 from J, leaving 23 bases between them. CDR3 loop: CASSLVSNPGRSYTGELFF. The CDR3 DNA reads as TGTGCCAGCAGTTTGGTTTCAAATCCGGGACGGAGTTACACCGGGGAGCTGTTTTTT.

The DNA of the CDR3 is TGTGCCAGCAGCTGGGGGGCAGGCTCGACATATAGCAATCAGCCCCAGCATTTT. Translating it yields CASSWGAGSTYSNQPQHF. The V and J genes are TRBV7-8 and TRBJ1-5, with D maybe TRBD1 (6 bases). CDR3 length equals 18 residues. V dropped 4 bases and J dropped 0 bases, with 19 bases sitting between them. Germline V lookup: CDR1 SGHVS, CDR2 FQNEAQ.

V gene TRBV5-6 combines with J gene TRBJ1-1; D unresolved. V was trimmed by 2 bases and J by 4 bases, leaving 12 bases between them. Germline V lookup: CDR1 SGHDT, CDR2 YYEEEE. The CDR3 is made up of 14 amino acids. The CDR3 sequence is CASSFYRLGTEAFF. The CDR3 region has the DNA TGTGCCAGCAGCTTTTACCGCCTGGGCACTGAAGCTTTCTTT.

The rearrangement joins TRBV11-2 to TRBJ2-5; weak D call: TRBD1 (5 bases). The CDR3 is 13 amino acids. The germline gives CDR1 SGHAT, CDR2 FQNNGV. V shed 5 bases and J shed 2 bases, with 9 bases lying between them. This chain's CDR3 is CASSRQFQETQYF. The CDR3 DNA is TGTGCCAGCAGCCGACAGTTTCAAGAGACCCAGTACTTC.

The J gene is TRBJ2-7, the V gene TRBV28; TRBD1 matches 7 bases. With 3 bases clipped from V and 5 bases from J, the junction kept 7 bases outside the gene matches. The germline CDR1 and CDR2 sequences are MDHEN and SYDVKM. The CDR3 contains 14 residues. The CDR3 sequence is CASSFRQGTDEQYF. In DNA form, the CDR3 reads TGTGCCAGCAGTTTCCGACAGGGAACGGACGAGCAGTACTTC.

This clone was recorded only once. J is TRBJ2-4 and V is TRBV7-3; the match to TRBD1 covers 8 bases. J gave up 10 bases and V 5 bases, and 25 bases lay outside the gene matches. The CDR3 runs 19 residues. CDR1 SGHTA and CDR2 FQGTGA come from the germline V gene. CDR3 coding DNA: TGTGCCAGCAGCCCCTCAGCCCCGGGACCAGGGGGCAGGATCGGGATTCAGTACTTC. Its translation is CASSPSAPGPGGRIGIQYF. The whole variable domain, remainder taken from reference TRBV7-3 and TRBJ2-4, is GAGVSQTPSNKVTEKGKYVELRCDPISGHTALYWYRQSLGQGPEFLIYFQGTGAADDSGLPNDRFFAVRPEGSVSTLKIQRTERGDSAVYLCASSPSAPGPGGRIGIQYFGAGTRLSVL.

J is TRBJ2-7 and V is TRBV7-4; 9 bases agree with TRBD1. Trimming removed 7 bases from V and 2 bases from J; junction bases left unmatched: 12. The CDR3 has 16 residues. Germline assignment: CDR1 SGHVT and CDR2 SQSDAQ. The CDR3 nucleotides read TGTGCCAGCACCCTGACCCGACAGGGGGTGACCTACGAGCAGTACTTC. Translation: CASTLTRQGVTYEQYF.

The V call is TRBV27, the J call TRBJ2-5; the D gene is possibly TRBD1 (6 bases). Germline values: CDR1 MNHEY, CDR2 SMNVEV (reference sequence). V was cut by 1 base and J by 7 bases, with 25 bases left in between. This CDR3 region has 18 residues. The CDR3 spells CASSLLRDTRGRSPTQYF. The CDR3 nucleotides read TGTGCCAGCAGTTTATTACGGGACACCCGGGGAAGGTCTCCGACCCAGTACTTC.

The CDR3 nucleotides read TGCGCCAGCAGTTCCAGGACAGGGGTGGAGGAGACCCAGTACTTC. It translates to CASSSRTGVEETQYF. The chain is built from TRBV10-1 and TRBJ2-5, with TRBD1 matching 9 bases. V was pared by 5 bases and J by 5 bases, with 9 bases of the junction left unmatched. CDR3 size: 15 residues. The germline CDR1 and CDR2 sequences are WNHNN and SYGVQD (reference sequence).

The genes are TRBV7-2 and TRBJ2-7; tentatively, D is TRBD1 (6 bases). Germline V gives CDR1 SGHTA, CDR2 FQGNSA. CDR3 size: 14 residues. V dropped 3 bases and J dropped 5 bases, with 14 bases sitting between them. The DNA for the CDR3 is TGTGCCAGCAGCTTGGGCAGGGGCGCCGACGAGCAGTACTTC. Translating gives CASSLGRGADEQYF. Supplemented by reference TRBV7-2 and TRBJ2-7, the full variable domain reads GAGVSQSPSNKVTEKGKDVELRCDPISGHTALYWYRQSLGQGLEFLIYFQGNSAPDKSGLPSDRFSAERTGGSVSTLTIQRTQQEDSAVYLCASSLGRGADEQYFGPGTRLTVT.

The chain couples TRBV7-9 to TRBJ1-5, with 8 bases fitting TRBD1. This CDR3 has 17 amino acids. J lost 2 bases, V lost 1 base, and 7 bases had no gene match. CDR1 SEHNR and CDR2 FQNEAQ come from the germline V gene (reference sequence). The CDR3 DNA reads as TGTGCCAGCAGCTTAGGGACAGGGCGTATTGGCAATCAGCCCCAGCATTTT. It yields the protein CASSLGTGRIGNQPQHF. The complete variable domain, with remaining parts taken from reference TRBV7-9 and TRBJ1-5, reads DTGVSQNPRHKITKRGQNVTFRCDPISEHNRLYWYRQTLGQGPEFLTYFQNEAQLEKSRLLSDRFSAERPKGSFSTLEIQRTEQGDSAMYLCASSLGTGRIGNQPQHFGDGTRLSIL.

This chain connects TRBV15 to TRBJ2-1, with TRBD2 identical over 13 bases. V lost 2 bases, J lost 9 bases, and 7 bases stayed unmatched. Germline CDR1 reads LNHNV; CDR2 reads YYDKDF (reference sequence). The CDR3 runs to 16 residues. CDR3 sequence: CATSRPGLAGSGEQFF. DNA of the CDR3: TGTGCCACCAGCAGACCGGGACTAGCGGGATCAGGTGAGCAGTTCTTC.